A single sample gave rise to the 32 T cell receptor beta chains below, sequenced in a study of beta chain features in type 1 diabetes. Their antigens remain unidentified. Overall study findings and caveats: Moderately but significantly shorter TCRB CDR3s were found in Type 1 diabetes patients in all four CD4+ subsets.

The study reverse transcribed the entire isolated RNA, so it sequenced expressed TCRB transcripts. The method was immunoSEQ multiplex PCR; TCRdb's version includes in-frame clones alone and lacks a portion of them. The sample gives almost 350,000 clones, 9.3% of which show up once; roughly 1% is in the top ten. The sample consisted of central memory CD4+ T cells from blood. The origin of the receptors is a man younger than 40 with type 1 diabetes.

This clone occurred a few times. The V call is TRBV5-6, the J call TRBJ2-7; D might be TRBD1 (6 bases). Trimming took off 6 bases at V and 0 bases at J, with 13 bases between the two ends. The CDR3 sequence is 14 residues long. Germline V gives CDR1 SGHDT, CDR2 YYEEEE. The DNA of the CDR3 is TGTGCCAGCATTTGGGCAGGGGTCTCCTACGAGCAGTACTTC. Protein sequence: CASIWAGVSYEQYF. The whole variable domain, filled in from reference TRBV5-6 and TRBJ2-7, reads DAGVTQSPTHLIKTRGQQVTLRCSPKSGHDTVSWYQQALGQGPQFIFQYYEEEERQRGNFPDRFSGHQFPNYSSELNVNALLLGDSALYLCASIWAGVSYEQYFGPGTRLTVT.

The rearrangement links TRBV10-3 to TRBJ2-7, with 7 positions matching TRBD1. Per the germline V gene, CDR1 is ENHRY and CDR2 is SYGVKD. The CDR3 spans 13 residues. Trimming took 10 bases from V and 0 from J; bases not matched to a gene: 6. The CDR3 loop reads CASGQDASYEQYF. CDR3 bases: TGTGCCAGCGGACAGGACGCCTCCTACGAGCAGTACTTC.

Only a few counts were recorded for this clone. The chain links TRBV6-1 to TRBJ2-3; D call uncertain. Germline-derived CDR1 and CDR2 are MNHNS and SASEGT. The CDR3 covers 12 residues. With 8 bases removed from V and 0 bases from J, the gap between germline ends came to 6 bases. The DNA for the CDR3 is TGTGCCAGCGCACCTAGCACAGATACGCAGTATTTT. Translating gives CASAPSTDTQYF.

This clone was seen more than once but under ten times. V usage is TRBV7-2 and J usage is TRBJ2-7; 7 bases map to TRBD1. With 5 bases clipped from V and 0 bases from J, the junction kept 4 bases outside the gene matches. Germline values: CDR1 SGHTA, CDR2 FQGNSA. This CDR3 region has 14 residues. CDR3 in amino acids: CASSAGQDSYEQYF. In nucleotides, the CDR3 is TGTGCCAGCAGCGCCGGACAGGACTCCTACGAGCAGTACTTC.

The genes are TRBV5-6 and TRBJ2-2; no definite D call. This CDR3 is built from 12 residues. The germline CDR1 and CDR2 sequences are SGHDT and YYEEEE. The V end was cut by 0 bases, the J end by 6 bases, with 3 bases between. As DNA, the CDR3 is TGTGCCAGCAGCTTGGGACCCGGGGAGCTGTTTTTT. Translation: CASSLGPGELFF.

The CDR3 sequence is CASSLTTSGGASEQFF. CDR3 sequence (DNA): TGTGCCAGCAGCCTAACGACTAGCGGGGGGGCAAGTGAGCAGTTCTTC. The chain combines TRBV9 with TRBJ2-1; 14 positions match TRBD2. The CDR3 length is 16 residues. CDR1 is SGDLS and CDR2 is YYNGEE in the germline V gene. V lost 4 bases, J lost 9 bases, and 9 bases stayed unmatched.

V gene TRBV5-6 combines with J gene TRBJ2-5; TRBD1 might be the D (5 bases). This CDR3 spans 14 amino acids. The germline V gene has CDR1 SGHDT and CDR2 YYEEEE. Trimming removed 4 bases from V and 2 bases from J, with 12 bases in between. CDR3 nucleotide sequence: TGTGCCAGCAGCCTGAGACAGTTTCAAGAGACCCAGTACTTC. Encoded protein: CASSLRQFQETQYF.

A note on this clone: A read error likely explains this, since a far larger clone differs by one base. Other DNA sequences in this specimen translate into the identical CDR3. V is TRBV9 and J is TRBJ2-3; D not certain. The V and J ends lost 2 bases and 1 base respectively, with 5 bases between them. Germline assignment: CDR1 SGDLS and CDR2 YYNGEE. This CDR3 comprises 13 residues. The CDR3 coding sequence is TGTGCCAGCAGCGTCCAGGGCACAGATACGCAGTATTTT. Translation gives CASSVQGTDTQYF.

The rearrangement joins TRBV6-5 to TRBJ2-7, with a weak D call TRBD1 (6 bases). The CDR3 sequence is 15 residues long. V lost 0 bases and J 4 bases, leaving 13 bases between the germline ends. Looked up from germline, CDR1 is MNHEY and CDR2 is SVGAGI. CDR3 bases: TGTGCCAGCAGTTACTCGAGCAGGGGCGGGTACGAGCAGTACTTC. Residues: CASSYSSRGGYEQYF.

This clone was counted a few times. The CDR3, as DNA: TGTGCCAGCTCACCGGTGGGACAGGGCGGAGAGACCCAGTACTTC. This encodes CASSPVGQGGETQYF. The chain joins TRBV5-6 to TRBJ2-5, with 9 bases lining up with TRBD1. This CDR3 comprises 15 residues. Trimming took 7 bases from V and 4 from J; bases not matched to a gene: 11. Germline V gene sequence: CDR1 SGHDT, CDR2 YYEEEE.

This clone was seen more than once but under ten times. The rearrangement links TRBV6-6 to TRBJ1-1; D is uncertain. CDR1 and CDR2 from the germline V gene are MNHNY and SVGAGI (reference sequence). The CDR3 sequence is 12 residues long. V dropped 3 bases and J dropped 7 bases, with 9 bases sitting between them. The CDR3 is CASSYTDGEAFF. The CDR3 bases are TGTGCCAGCAGTTATACGGACGGTGAAGCTTTCTTT.

In its sample, this clone was seen a few times. The chain joins TRBV6-1 to TRBJ1-3; D is unresolved. CDR3 length: 14 residues. CDR1 is MNHNS and CDR2 is SASEGT in the germline V gene. The V end was cut by 4 bases, the J end by 4 bases, with 11 bases between. CDR3: CASSAGSEGNTIYF. Written as DNA, the CDR3 is TGTGCCAGCAGTGCCGGATCTGAAGGAAACACCATATATTTT.

J is TRBJ2-5 and V is TRBV18, with D perhaps TRBD1 or TRBD2 (5 bases each). CDR3 length equals 16 residues. The V gene lost 5 bases and the J gene lost 0 bases, with 16 bases spanning the gap. Looked up from germline, CDR1 is KGHSH and CDR2 is LQKENI. The CDR3 DNA sequence: TGTGCCAGCTCAACTTTACTAGGGACGTACCAAGAGACCCAGTACTTC. Translating gives CASSTLLGTYQETQYF.

The chain has TRBV6-5 and TRBJ2-3; no definite D call. Per germline, CDR1 MNHEY and CDR2 SVGAGI. V was cut by 2 bases and J by 1 base, with 4 bases left in between. CDR3 length: 13 amino acids. In nucleotides, the CDR3 is TGTGCCAGCAGTTACCGTCGCACAGATACGCAGTATTTT. Translation gives CASSYRRTDTQYF.

This chain uses TRBV9 with TRBJ2-6; D is unresolved. V was shortened by 0 bases and J by 13 bases, with 14 bases between the two germline ends. The CDR3 consists of 14 residues. The germline V gene encodes CDR1 SGDLS and CDR2 YYNGEE. CDR3 DNA: TGTGCCAGCAGCGTAGAACAGAGTATAGGGGTCCTGACTTTC. It translates to CASSVEQSIGVLTF. Complete variable domain (other parts from reference TRBV9 and TRBJ2-6): DSGVTQTPKHLITATGQRVTLRCSPRSGDLSVYWYQQSLDQGLQFLIQYYNGEERAKGNILERFSAQQFPDLHSELNLSSLELGDSALYFCASSVEQSIGVLTFGAGSRLTVL.

The V call is TRBV7-9, the J call TRBJ1-1, with 9 bases lining up with TRBD1. Per germline, CDR1 SEHNR and CDR2 FQNEAQ (reference sequence). The length of the CDR3 is 15 residues. The trim removed 5 bases at V and 5 bases at J, leaving 9 bases unmatched. CDR3 DNA sequence: TGTGCCAGCAGCAGTCCTACAGGGGGCCGGACTGAAGCTTTCTTT. This translates into CASSSPTGGRTEAFF. Looking up the rest from reference TRBV7-9 and TRBJ1-1 gives the full variable domain: DTGVSQNPRHKITKRGQNVTFRCDPISEHNRLYWYRQTLGQGPEFLTYFQNEAQLEKSRLLSDRFSAERPKGSFSTLEIQRTEQGDSAMYLCASSSPTGGRTEAFFGQGTRLTVV.

This clone was recorded a few times. The chain links TRBV7-2 to TRBJ1-1, with D unclear. The length of the CDR3 is 10 residues. The ends were cut back, 0 bases at V and 7 bases at J, with 0 bases in the middle. CDR1 is SGHTA, CDR2 FQGNSA, per germline. The CDR3 protein is CASSLAEAFF. The DNA of the CDR3 is TGTGCCAGCAGCTTAGCTGAAGCTTTCTTT.

This clone turned up a few times. Other DNA variants within this sample encode the same CDR3. The genes are TRBV5-6 and TRBJ2-3; D unresolved. This CDR3 is built from 12 residues. Trimming took 0 bases from V and 5 from J, leaving 4 bases between them. Germline CDR1 and CDR2: SGHDT and YYEEEE. For the CDR3, the DNA is TGTGCCAGCAGCTTGGCAGGAGATACGCAGTATTTT. Encoded protein: CASSLAGDTQYF.

This clone was counted only a few times. The chain has TRBV19 and TRBJ2-3; no definite D call. CDR3 length: 15 amino acids. V gave up 4 bases and J gave up 0 bases, with 11 bases separating them. Germline-derived CDR1 and CDR2 are LNHDA and SQIVND (reference sequence). CDR3 in amino acids: CASSSARLSTDTQYF. CDR3 sequence (DNA): TGTGCCAGTAGTAGTGCGCGCCTTAGCACAGATACGCAGTATTTT. Complete variable domain (other parts from reference TRBV19 and TRBJ2-3): DGGITQSPKYLFRKEGQNVTLSCEQNLNHDAMYWYRQDPGQGLRLIYYSQIVNDFQKGDIAEGYSVSREKKESFPLTVTSAQKNPTAFYLCASSSARLSTDTQYFGPGTRLTVL.

This clone was seen more than once but under ten times. This clone may be a read error of a much larger clone one base away. The chain combines TRBV7-9 with TRBJ1-5, with no clear D. Trimming pared 2 bases from V and 7 bases from J, leaving 6 bases between. The CDR3 length is 12 residues. Germline V gene sequence: CDR1 SEHNR, CDR2 FQNEAQ (reference sequence). The CDR3 spells CASSLMGQPQHF. CDR3 bases: TGTGCCAGCAGCTTAATGGGGCAGCCCCAGCATTTT.

This clone was detected a few times. The chain carries TRBV5-1 and TRBJ2-1, with 8 bases that match TRBD2. CDR1 and CDR2 (germline): SGHRS, YFSETQ. CDR3 size: 15 residues. Losses at the gene ends were 4 bases for V and 5 bases for J; bases not matched to a gene: 8. The CDR3 DNA sequence: TGCGCCAGCAGCAGGGTGGCGGGGGGTAACAATGAGCAGTTCTTC. It yields the protein CASSRVAGGNNEQFF. Full variable domain (missing parts from reference TRBV5-1 and TRBJ2-1): KAGVTQTPRYLIKTRGQQVTLSCSPISGHRSVSWYQQTPGQGLQFLFEYFSETQRNKGNFPGRFSGRQFSNSRSEMNVSTLELGDSALYLCASSRVAGGNNEQFFGPGTRLTVL.

The chain recombines TRBV19 with TRBJ1-2; D is uncertain. Germline-derived CDR1 and CDR2 are LNHDA and SQIVND (reference sequence). Trimming removed 9 bases at V and 8 bases at J, with 19 bases between. The CDR3 extends over 13 amino acids. The CDR3 nucleotides read TGTGCCAGCAGCAAAGGGAGGCTCTGGGGCTACACCTTC. This gives the protein CASSKGRLWGYTF.

The V and J genes are TRBV30 and TRBJ1-2, with D maybe TRBD1 (6 bases). CDR3 size: 12 residues. Germline CDR1 and CDR2: GTSNPN and SVGIG (reference sequence). V was trimmed by 2 bases and J by 7 bases, leaving 11 bases between them. CDR3 coding DNA: TGTGCCTGGAGTTTTGACAGGAGTGGCTACACCTTC. Its translation: CAWSFDRSGYTF. The variable domain in full, with the rest retrieved from reference TRBV30 and TRBJ1-2, is SQTIHQWPATLVQPVGSPLSLECTVEGTSNPNLYWYRQAAGRGLQLLFYSVGIGQISSEVPQNLSASRPQDRQFILSSKKLLLSDSGFYLCAWSFDRSGYTFGSGTRLTVV.

As to this clone: The same CDR3 is also encoded by other DNA sequences in this sample. The rearrangement links TRBV6-6 to TRBJ2-5; TRBD1 matches 10 bases. Unmatched junction bases numbered 4, after V lost 4 bases and J lost 5 bases. Per the germline V gene, CDR1 is MNHNY and CDR2 is SVGAGI (reference sequence). This CDR3 spans 14 amino acids. This CDR3 is CASSFDRGHETQYF. In DNA, the CDR3 is TGTGCCAGCAGTTTCGACAGGGGGCATGAGACCCAGTACTTC.

The table lists this clone with many counts. The chain combines TRBV10-3 with TRBJ2-3; 8 bases align to TRBD2. The CDR3 loop spans 15 amino acids. With 3 bases clipped from V and 4 bases from J, the junction kept 6 bases outside the gene matches. CDR1 ENHRY and CDR2 SYGVKD come from the germline V gene. CDR3 sequence (DNA): TGTGCCATCAGTGACCGGGCGGGGGGAGCAGATACGCAGTATTTT. Its protein is CAISDRAGGADTQYF.

There are a few counts of this clone. The rearrangement uses TRBV6-5 and TRBJ1-2; TRBD1 is a possible D gene (6 bases). Trimming stripped 6 bases from V and 8 bases from J, with 19 bases between. In germline, CDR1 is MNHEY, CDR2 SVGAGI. The CDR3 sequence is 14 residues long. CDR3 residues: CASRHDRNTYGYTF. The CDR3 DNA reads as TGTGCCAGCAGGCACGACAGGAATACCTACGGCTACACCTTC.

This clone was detected only a few times. The rearrangement links TRBV11-2 to TRBJ2-7; 8 nucleotides agree with TRBD2. The CDR3 runs 12 residues. V was pared by 4 bases and J by 6 bases, with 2 bases of the junction left unmatched. From germline, CDR1 is SGHAT and CDR2 FQNNGV. This CDR3 is CASSSGRGEQYF. The CDR3 DNA is TGTGCCAGCAGCTCCGGGAGGGGCGAGCAGTACTTC.

The table lists this clone with a few counts. The J gene is TRBJ2-3, the V gene TRBV29-1, with a possible D match to TRBD2 (6 bases). This CDR3 is built from 14 residues. Trimming removed 5 bases at V and 1 base at J, with 13 bases between. Germline lookup yields CDR1 SQVTM and CDR2 ANQGSEA. The CDR3 DNA follows: TGCAGCGTTCGGATTTCGGGAGGCACAGATACGCAGTATTTT. Protein: CSVRISGGTDTQYF.

At least ten counts were recorded for this clone. The gene calls are TRBV5-6 and TRBJ2-2; the match to TRBD1 covers 8 bases. With V trimmed by 4 bases and J by 4 bases, 6 bases remained unmatched. The CDR3 extends over 15 amino acids. Per the germline V gene, CDR1 is SGHDT and CDR2 is YYEEEE. CDR3 loop: CASSIGQGGTGELFF. CDR3 bases: TGTGCCAGCAGCATTGGACAGGGCGGCACCGGGGAGCTGTTTTTT. Drawing the rest from reference TRBV5-6 and TRBJ2-2, the complete variable domain is DAGVTQSPTHLIKTRGQQVTLRCSPKSGHDTVSWYQQALGQGPQFIFQYYEEEERQRGNFPDRFSGHQFPNYSSELNVNALLLGDSALYLCASSIGQGGTGELFFGEGSRLTVL.

This chain joins TRBV4-3 and TRBJ1-3; no firm D call. The CDR3 length is 20 residues. Germline V gene lookup returns CDR1 LGHNA and CDR2 YSLEER. V was trimmed by 2 bases and J by 0 bases, leaving 23 bases between them. CDR3 loop: CASSQPITSGIQSSGNTIYF. CDR3 nucleotides: TGCGCCAGCAGCCAACCTATAACATCGGGAATACAGAGCTCTGGAAACACCATATATTTT.

This sequence joins TRBV9 and TRBJ2-1; 8 nucleotides agree with TRBD2. The V segment lost 0 bases and the J segment 2 bases; nucleotides outside the gene matches: 4. CDR1 and CDR2 (germline): SGDLS, YYNGEE. The CDR3 covers 16 residues. The CDR3 sequence is CASSVVGGGPYNEQFF. The CDR3 nucleotides read TGTGCCAGCAGCGTAGTTGGCGGGGGGCCCTACAATGAGCAGTTCTTC.

The sample holds a few counts of this clone. The V gene is TRBV7-9, the J gene TRBJ2-7, with TRBD1 identical over 7 bases. The CDR3 sequence is 15 residues long. Germline loops: CDR1 SEHNR, CDR2 FQNEAQ (reference sequence). Trimming removed 1 base from V and 2 bases from J; junction bases left unmatched: 5. CDR3: CASSLGATGTYEQYF. Here the CDR3 DNA reads TGTGCCAGCAGCTTAGGGGCGACAGGGACCTACGAGCAGTACTTC.